This T cell receptor (beta chain) was sequenced for a study of cytomegalovirus exposure and HLA in healthy donors. V was clipped by 7 bases and J by 2 bases; unmatched bases: 16. The germline gives CDR1 SGHAT, CDR2 FQNNGV. CDR3 length: 19 amino acids. Study-wide results and caveats: Rare sequences made up most TCRs, while some public TCRs were found in many donors.

Concerning this clone: Its antigen is unknown.

The PCR made use of 60 Vbeta and 13 Jbeta primers. Authors' data handling: The count from a later analysis was some 81 million unique TCR beta chains, some 11 million of them shared. The method was immunoSEQ multiplex PCR; TCRdb's version includes in-frame clones alone and lacks a portion of them. For V, J and clone size, that table is used; D and trimming come from the DNA. The sample has around 140,000 clones; around 72% are singletons. The source is a man aged 45-60 years in good health and CMV-seropositive. Source material: PBMCs. V is TRBV11-2 and J is TRBJ2-2; 10 positions agree with TRBD2. CDR3 sequence reads: CASTALGFSGRLNTGELFF. The CDR3, as DNA: TGTGCCAGCACCGCCCTTGGCTTTAGCGGGAGGTTAAACACCGGGGAGCTGTTTTTT.